The next 30 T cell receptor beta chains were all read from a single sample in a study of T cells in Graves' hyperthyroidism and ophthalmopathy. The investigators amplified TCR beta CDR3 regions from RNA transcripts. The TCR CDR3 was amplified in a first-round RT-PCR using the HTBI primer set. MiXCR, run by TCRdb on the multiplex PCR reads, gives a single entry per CDR3 protein. The sample lists hundreds of thousands of distinct CDR3 sequences, approximately 15% occurring once. The sample consisted of blood. These receptors were obtained from a woman between 18 and 29 years old with Graves' hyperthyroidism.

This clonotype has more than one count but fewer than ten. V gene TRBV7-9 combines with J gene TRBJ2-2; 8 nucleotides line up with TRBD1. Germline assignment: CDR1 SEHNR and CDR2 FQNEAQ (reference sequence). The CDR3 runs to 16 residues. Trimming removed 2 bases from V and 5 bases from J; junction bases left unmatched: 7. The chain's CDR3 is CASSLRTGKGTGELFF. DNA of the CDR3: TGTGCCAGCAGCTTAAGGACAGGGAAGGGGACCGGGGAGCTGTTTTTT.

V usage is TRBV27 and J usage is TRBJ2-7; D not resolved. The CDR3 consists of 14 residues. Trimming took off 4 bases at V and 0 bases at J, with 10 bases between the two ends. Germline lookup yields CDR1 MNHEY and CDR2 SMNVEV (reference sequence). CDR3 residues: CASSYAASSYEQYF. Written as DNA, the CDR3 is TGTGCCAGCAGTTACGCGGCGAGCTCCTACGAGCAGTACTTC.

As regards this clonotype: Without the conserved terminal phenylalanine or tryptophan, this CDR3 likely stems from a read error. This chain connects TRBV15 to TRBJ2-1; 14 nucleotides line up with TRBD2. Germline V CDR1 and CDR2: LNHNV, YYDKDF (reference sequence). V trimming: 6 bases; J trimming: 2 bases; junction bases outside the gene matches: 18. The CDR3 runs to 21 residues. The CDR3 region has the DNA TGTGCCACCAGTCTGTCTCATATAACCGGGACTAGCGGGAGTCCCTACAATGAGCAGTTCGTC. Translated: CATSLSHITGTSGSPYNEQFV.

The genes are TRBV9 and TRBJ2-5; TRBD2 might be the D (7 bases). Germline CDR1 reads SGDLS; CDR2 reads YYNGEE. V was shortened by 3 bases and J by 0 bases, with 12 bases between the two germline ends. The CDR3 extends over 15 amino acids. The CDR3 sequence is CASSAKGGYQETQYF. DNA of the CDR3: TGTGCCAGCAGCGCCAAGGGGGGGTACCAAGAGACCCAGTACTTC.

This chain connects TRBV6-5 to TRBJ2-5; D remains unclear. This CDR3 contains 14 residues. Germline V lookup: CDR1 MNHEY, CDR2 SVGAGI. The V gene lost 6 bases and the J gene lost 5 bases, with 16 bases spanning the gap. In DNA form, the CDR3 reads TGTGCCAGCAGCTTTACTGATTCCAGGGAGACCCAGTACTTC. As protein: CASSFTDSRETQYF.

This clonotype came up many times. The J gene is TRBJ2-1, the V gene TRBV27, with TRBD2 matching 13 bases. V lost 3 bases to trimming and J lost 7 bases; unmatched junction nucleotides: 9. This CDR3 spans 17 amino acids. Per germline, CDR1 MNHEY and CDR2 SMNVEV (reference sequence). CDR3 in amino acids: CASSFSWTSGRVNEQFF. As DNA, the CDR3 is TGTGCCAGCAGTTTCTCCTGGACTAGCGGGAGAGTTAATGAGCAGTTCTTC.

This rearrangement joins TRBV7-3 to TRBJ2-1, with D perhaps assigned TRBD1 or TRBD2 (6 bases each). The germline V gene has CDR1 SGHTA and CDR2 FQGTGA. Trimming pared 1 base from V and 2 bases from J, leaving 15 bases between. This CDR3 comprises 17 residues. The CDR3 loop is CASSLKGGLSPYNEQFF. The CDR3 bases are TGTGCCAGCAGCTTAAAGGGGGGACTGAGTCCCTACAATGAGCAGTTCTTC.

This clonotype was picked up many times. The chain has TRBV13 and TRBJ2-1, with 8 nucleotides matching TRBD1. The CDR3 loop spans 14 amino acids. Germline CDR1 PRHDT, CDR2 FYEKMQ (reference sequence). Unmatched junction bases numbered 8, after V lost 6 bases and J lost 7 bases. CDR3 amino acids: CASRRQGARNEQFF. In DNA form, the CDR3 reads TGTGCCAGCAGGAGGCAGGGGGCGCGGAATGAGCAGTTCTTC. Variable domain in full (rest from reference TRBV13 and TRBJ2-1): AAGVIQSPRHLIKEKRETATLKCYPIPRHDTVYWYQQGPGQDPQFLISFYEKMQSDKGSIPDRFSAQQFSDYHSELNMSSLELGDSALYFCASRRQGARNEQFFGPGTRLTVL.

This clonotype was seen many times. This chain links TRBV7-3 with TRBJ2-3; the D is unclear. The CDR3 sequence is 14 residues long. Germline lookup yields CDR1 SGHTA and CDR2 FQGTGA. The V end lost 5 bases, the J end lost 6 bases, and 15 bases lay between the germline ends. CDR3 DNA sequence: TGTGCCAGCAGCCTATGGGCCAACTGGGATACGCAGTATTTT. Its translation is CASSLWANWDTQYF.

The rearrangement uses TRBV27 and TRBJ2-2; a weak D match, TRBD2 (6 bases). This CDR3 is 17 amino acids long. With 4 bases removed from V and 0 bases from J, the gap between germline ends came to 15 bases. The germline V gene encodes CDR1 MNHEY and CDR2 SMNVEV (reference sequence). The CDR3 nucleotides are TGTGCCAGCAGTTCCCTCCTAGCGTACACGAACACCGGGGAGCTGTTTTTT. Protein sequence: CASSSLLAYTNTGELFF.

This clonotype occurred many times. The chain couples TRBV24-1 to TRBJ1-5; D gene ambiguous. V lost 5 bases, J lost 1 base, and 14 bases lay in between. The CDR3 has 16 residues. CDR1 is KGHDR, CDR2 SFDVKD, per germline. CDR3 DNA sequence: TGTGCCACCAGTGCGGCGGGAGGGAGGAGCAATCAGCCCCAGCATTTT. Translation: CATSAAGGRSNQPQHF.

This clonotype was observed a few times. The gene calls are TRBV5-1 and TRBJ1-5; D possibly corresponds to TRBD1 (5 bases). The V end was cut by 4 bases, the J end by 0 bases, with 14 bases between. This CDR3 is built from 16 residues. Per the germline V gene, CDR1 is SGHRS and CDR2 is YFSETQ. CDR3 DNA sequence: TGCGCCAGCAGCCCCCTCGGGGGGGATAGCAATCAGCCCCAGCATTTT. This gives the protein CASSPLGGDSNQPQHF.

This clonotype showed up many times. The gene calls are TRBV3-1 and TRBJ1-2, with a possible D match to TRBD1 (6 bases). The CDR3 spans 14 residues. The germline CDR1 and CDR2 sequences are LGHDT and YNNKEL (reference sequence). The V end was cut by 1 base, the J end by 4 bases, with 10 bases between. The CDR3 loop is CASSQAGELYGYTF. DNA of the CDR3: TGTGCCAGCAGCCAAGCAGGGGAGCTCTATGGCTACACCTTC.

This clonotype was observed a handful of times. This sequence joins TRBV18 and TRBJ2-7; 10 positions agree with TRBD1. Germline loops: CDR1 KGHSH, CDR2 LQKENI. The CDR3 is made up of 14 amino acids. The J segment lost 6 bases and the V segment lost 4 bases, leaving 6 bases of the junction unmatched. DNA for the CDR3: TGTGCCAGCTCACAGGGACAGGGGTTTGCCGAGCAGTACTTC. Amino acid sequence: CASSQGQGFAEQYF.

The table lists this clonotype with many counts. In nucleotides, the CDR3 is TGTGCCAGCAGCCCCGGACTAGTAAACACCGGGGAGCTGTTTTTT. Translation gives CASSPGLVNTGELFF. This chain uses TRBV11-3 with TRBJ2-2; 7 positions match TRBD2. The CDR3 is made up of 15 amino acids. J was trimmed by 2 bases and V by 5 bases; bases with no gene match: 5. Germline V gene data show CDR1 as SGHNT and CDR2 as YENEEA.

V and J are TRBV7-9 and TRBJ2-1; 8 positions match TRBD1. CDR1 SEHNR and CDR2 FQNEAQ come from the germline V gene (reference sequence). V gave up 5 bases and J gave up 11 bases; unmatched junction bases: 8. The length of the CDR3 is 13 residues. The CDR3 region is CASSKKTGEKQFF. CDR3 nucleotides: TGTGCCAGCAGCAAAAAGACAGGGGAAAAGCAGTTCTTC. Based on the CDR3 plus reference TRBV7-9 and TRBJ2-1, the full variable domain is DTGVSQNPRHKITKRGQNVTFRCDPISEHNRLYWYRQTLGQGPEFLTYFQNEAQLEKSRLLSDRFSAERPKGSFSTLEIQRTEQGDSAMYLCASSKKTGEKQFFGPGTRLTVL.

The rearrangement joins TRBV20-1 to TRBJ2-7; 8 bases map to TRBD2. Trimming cost V 4 bases and J 1 base; bases outside gene matches: 6. Germline CDR1 is DFQATT and CDR2 is SNEGSKA (reference sequence). The CDR3 loop spans 14 amino acids. DNA of the CDR3: TGCAGTGCTACCAACAAGCGGGAGTCCTACGAGCAGTACTTC. Translated: CSATNKRESYEQYF.

This clonotype was counted between two and nine times. The chain couples TRBV19 to TRBJ2-1, with 7 bases matching TRBD2. The CDR3 totals 15 residues. V lost 1 base and J lost 2; bases outside the gene matches: 2. CDR1 is LNHDA and CDR2 is SQIVND in the germline V gene (reference sequence). For the CDR3, the DNA is TGTGCCAGTAGTATAGCGGGGGGAACCTACAATGAGCAGTTCTTC. Protein sequence: CASSIAGGTYNEQFF.

This clonotype appeared many times. The rearrangement links TRBV6-2 or TRBV6-3 to TRBJ2-1, with 9 bases fitting TRBD2. The CDR3 length is 16 residues. CDR1 and CDR2 (germline): MNHEY, SVGEGT. V lost 7 bases, J lost 7 bases, and 14 bases stayed unmatched. CDR3 sequence reads: CASTQVLAGLGNEQFF. CDR3 DNA sequence: TGTGCCAGCACTCAGGTTCTAGCGGGACTGGGGAATGAGCAGTTCTTC.

This clonotype has a count of ten or more. The chain joins TRBV11-2 to TRBJ1-1; the D gene is possibly TRBD1 (6 bases). V was cut by 2 bases and J by 5 bases, with 21 bases left in between. Germline lookup yields CDR1 SGHAT and CDR2 FQNNGV. CDR3 length: 17 amino acids. The CDR3 region is CASSLRRQGRYRTEAFF. CDR3 nucleotide sequence: TGTGCCAGCAGCTTACGCCGCCAGGGGAGGTATAGAACTGAAGCTTTCTTT.

This clonotype was recorded a few times. DNA for the CDR3: TGCAGCGTGAAGAAACCGTCCAAAAACATTCAGTACTTC. Protein product: CSVKKPSKNIQYF. The chain combines TRBV29-1 with TRBJ2-4; D not resolved. The V and J ends lost 6 bases and 2 bases respectively, with 11 bases between them. The CDR3 sequence is 13 residues long. Germline CDR1 SQVTM, CDR2 ANQGSEA. The full variable domain, completed using reference TRBV29-1 and TRBJ2-4, is SAVISQKPSRDICQRGTSLTIQCQVDSQVTMMFWYRQQPGQSLTLIATANQGSEATYESGFVIDKFPISRPNLTFSTLTVSNMSPEDSSIYLCSVKKPSKNIQYFGAGTRLSVL.

Ten or more counts support this clonotype. The chain uses TRBV18 and TRBJ2-3; possible D gene TRBD2, 5 bases. This CDR3 has 16 residues. The V end was cut by 6 bases, the J end by 1 base, with 17 bases between. The V gene's germline CDR1 is KGHSH and CDR2 LQKENI. CDR3 loop: CASSHYQLEGTDTQYF. As DNA, the CDR3 is TGTGCCAGCTCCCACTATCAGCTGGAGGGCACAGATACGCAGTATTTT.

This clonotype appeared a few times. The chain is built from TRBV7-2 and TRBJ2-2, with TRBD2 matching 9 bases. Trimming removed 5 bases from V and 3 bases from J; junction bases left unmatched: 7. CDR1 is SGHTA and CDR2 is FQGNSA in the germline V gene. The CDR3 runs to 16 residues. In DNA form, the CDR3 reads TGTGCCAGCAGCCCTGGACTAGCGAGATACACCGGGGAGCTGTTTTTT. This gives the protein CASSPGLARYTGELFF.

The J gene is TRBJ2-2, the V gene TRBV12-5; D ambiguous. Germline CDR1 is LGHNT and CDR2 is FRNRAP. V was clipped by 6 bases and J by 4 bases, with 6 bases between them. There are 12 residues in the CDR3. The CDR3, as DNA: TGTGCTAGTGGGGCCATCACCGGGGAGCTGTTTTTT. It specifies CASGAITGELFF.

This clonotype has at least ten counts. The CDR3 here is CSARGRTSGSQETQYF. CDR3 in DNA: TGCAGTGCTAGAGGACGGACTAGCGGGAGCCAAGAGACCCAGTACTTC. The chain combines TRBV20-1 with TRBJ2-5; 13 nucleotides align to TRBD2. CDR3 length: 16 amino acids. V shed 1 base, J shed 1 base, and the junction held 3 bases outside the gene matches. Germline V lookup: CDR1 DFQATT, CDR2 SNEGSKA (reference sequence).

The V and J genes are TRBV7-8 and TRBJ2-7; D gene ambiguous. Germline CDR1 is SGHVS and CDR2 is FQNEAQ. V lost 3 bases and J 2 bases, leaving 14 bases between the germline ends. The CDR3 is 15 amino acids. The CDR3 DNA sequence: TGTGCCAGCAGCTTCAGGACGGAACTAACCTACGAGCAGTACTTC. It codes for CASSFRTELTYEQYF.

This clonotype was picked up many times. The chain is built from TRBV6-6 and TRBJ1-1, with TRBD1 matching 7 bases. This CDR3 region has 16 residues. Germline V gene data show CDR1 as MNHNY and CDR2 as SVGAGI (reference sequence). Germline trimming cut 1 base from V and 4 bases from J; bases unmatched to any gene: 9. The CDR3 DNA sequence: TGTGCCAGCAGTTACTACAAAACAGGGGTTGGCACTGAAGCTTTCTTT. Translated: CASSYYKTGVGTEAFF.

The rearrangement links TRBV11-2 to TRBJ2-1; D uncertain. Germline CDR1 SGHAT, CDR2 FQNNGV. Trimming removed 0 bases from V and 1 base from J, with 10 bases in between. The length of the CDR3 is 16 residues. As DNA, the CDR3 is TGTGCCAGCAGCTTAGATGGAGATAGGTCCTACAATGAGCAGTTCTTC. It is translated as CASSLDGDRSYNEQFF.

This chain joins TRBV10-2 and TRBJ2-1; 7 bases agree with TRBD2. The CDR3 is 16 amino acids. Per germline, CDR1 WSHSY and CDR2 SAAADI. With 2 bases clipped from V and 0 bases from J, the junction kept 4 bases outside the gene matches. In DNA, the CDR3 is TGCGCCAGCAGTGAGAGGGCGGGAGCCTCCTACAATGAGCAGTTCTTC. Its protein is CASSERAGASYNEQFF.

There are a few counts of this clonotype. The chain links TRBV12-3 or TRBV12-4 to TRBJ2-2; 7 nucleotides align to TRBD1. The V and J ends lost 6 bases and 4 bases, in that order; junction bases with no gene match: 8. CDR3 size: 15 residues. CDR3 nucleotide sequence: TGTGCCAGCAGCACCGGGACAGAGGGCACCGGGGAGCTGTTTTTT. This translates into CASSTGTEGTGELFF.